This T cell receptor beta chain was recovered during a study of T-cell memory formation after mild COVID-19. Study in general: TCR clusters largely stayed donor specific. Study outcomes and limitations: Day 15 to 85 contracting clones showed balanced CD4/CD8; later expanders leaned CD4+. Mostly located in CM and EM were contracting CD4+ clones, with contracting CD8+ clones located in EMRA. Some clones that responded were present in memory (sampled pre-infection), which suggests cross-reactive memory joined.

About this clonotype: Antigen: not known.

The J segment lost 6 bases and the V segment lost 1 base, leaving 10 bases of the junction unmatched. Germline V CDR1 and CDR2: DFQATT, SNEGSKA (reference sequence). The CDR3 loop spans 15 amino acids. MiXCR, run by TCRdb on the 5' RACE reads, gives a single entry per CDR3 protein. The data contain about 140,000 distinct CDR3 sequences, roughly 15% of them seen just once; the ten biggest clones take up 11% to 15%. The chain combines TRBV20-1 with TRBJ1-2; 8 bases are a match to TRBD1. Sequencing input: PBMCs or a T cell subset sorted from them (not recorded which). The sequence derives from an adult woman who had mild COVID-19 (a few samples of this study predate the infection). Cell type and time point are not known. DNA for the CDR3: TGCAGTGCTAGAGTGAGACAGGGGCTCATGAATGGCTACACCTTC. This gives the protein CSARVRQGLMNGYTF.